This TCR beta chain is drawn from a study of blood T cell repertoires in COVID-19. Overall study: The United States, Italy and Spain were the sources of the acute and convalescent COVID-19 samples. Sample material is recorded as cDNA or gDNA derived from T cells, B-cell-depleted T cells, or PBMCs.

The CDR3 loop spans 16 amino acids. Germline V gene sequence: CDR1 KGHSH, CDR2 LQKENI. The ends lost 3 bases at V and 2 bases at J; junction bases unmatched: 6. Original processing methods: Nucleated cell counts were estimated from reference gene primer amplification. Produced via immunoSEQ multiplex PCR; TCRdb's table is partial and in-frame only. V, J and clone size are taken as reported in that table, and D and trimming were inferred from the DNA itself. This table has around 70,000 clones, about 83% appearing once. Sequencing was performed on peripheral blood. V is TRBV18 and J is TRBJ2-2, with TRBD2 matching over 7 bases. This TCR came from an older man with acute or convalescent COVID-19. The CDR3 DNA reads as TGTGCCAGCTCACCGGGACTACCGCGAAACACCGGGGAGCTGTTTTTT. Translation gives CASSPGLPRNTGELFF.